The rows below give T cell receptor beta chains drawn from one sample of a study of low-dose radiotherapy and immunotherapy resistance in tumors. A single record per CDR3 protein comes from TCRdb applying MiXCR to the reads. This sample yields approximately 80,000 distinct CDR3 sequences, of which around 17% are seen a single time; roughly 1.4% belongs to the top ten. The specimen comprised PBMCs, sampled after low-dose radiotherapy plus immunotherapy. These receptors originate from a male donor with prostate cancer. The CDR3 runs from the conserved cysteine through the conserved F or W. D genes are given only for firm matches.

V: TRBV7-9
D: .
CDR3: CASSPVGTNTDTQYF

V: TRBV29-1
D: TRBD2
CDR3: CSVASGSITDTQYF

V: TRBV20-1
D: TRBD1
CDR3: CSASGTGTLGQYF

V: TRBV7-8
D: TRBD1
CDR3: CASSTRTGVYQETQYF

V: TRBV28
D: TRBD1
CDR3: CASSFCLNRDRVFYEQYF

V: TRBV7-2
D: TRBD1
CDR3: CASRHGQGNNSPLHF

V: TRBV6-5
D: TRBD2
CDR3: CASSYSRRGGSNEQFF

V: TRBV7-2
D: TRBD2
CDR3: CASRWGLAGAYEQYF

V: TRBV7-2
D: TRBD2
CDR3: CASSLGGLAATDTQYF

V: TRBV7-2
D: .
CDR3: CASSLSPTGSGNTIYF

V: TRBV29-1
D: TRBD1
CDR3: CSVGDRALNEAFF

V: TRBV7-6
D: TRBD2
CDR3: CASSSRPLGLAGSTDTQYF

V: TRBV28
D: .
CDR3: CATRDGINTEAFF

V: TRBV7-9
D: .
CDR3: CASSLETGSYGYTF

V: TRBV6-2/TRBV6-3
D: TRBD1
CDR3: CASRPTGNYGYTF

V: TRBV7-3
D: TRBD1
CDR3: CASSLIPTGDAFF

V: TRBV28
D: TRBD2
CDR3: CASSSTSGGDTQYF

V: TRBV4-3
D: .
CDR3: CASSQDRGQLAYEQYF

V: TRBV20-1
D: TRBD1
CDR3: CSARQGALDTEAFF

V: TRBV7-2
D: .
CDR3: CASSRTVLSYEQYF

V: TRBV12-3/TRBV12-4
D: TRBD2
CDR3: CASWGLADNEQFF

V: TRBV9
D: .
CDR3: CASSVTGRSNEKLFF

V: TRBV7-2
D: .
CDR3: CASSFPSGPNEQFF

V: TRBV6-2/TRBV6-3
D: .
CDR3: CATHHGGNEQFF

V: TRBV20-1
D: .
CDR3: CSARGVNSRQPQHF

V: TRBV4-1
D: .
CDR3: CASSQGEPGANVLTF

V: TRBV13
D: .
CDR3: CASSFWISGNTIYF

V: TRBV5-1
D: .
CDR3: CASSLEGELFF